This T cell receptor (beta chain) is drawn from a study of CD8+ T cells in alopecia areata. V was pared by 0 bases and J by 1 base, with 14 bases between. The CDR3 covers 16 residues. CDR1 is SGHNT, CDR2 YYREEE, per germline (reference sequence). It was cDNA, reverse transcribed from extracted RNA, that served as the sequencing template. Assay used: immunoSEQ multiplex PCR; TCRdb lists only in-frame clones, some missing. This sample has a few hundred thousand clones, with roughly two thirds found just once. V and J are TRBV5-4 and TRBJ2-7; either TRBD1 or TRBD2 may supply D (5 bases each). The source was CD4+ T cells sorted from blood, collected at week 0. The sequence came from a human donor with alopecia areata. The CDR3 DNA follows: TGTGCCAGCAGCTTGGCCCCCGGGGCAGGGTCCTACGAGCAGTACTTC. Translated, it gives CASSLAPGAGSYEQYF.